This paragraph covers one TCR beta chain sequence. TCRdb redid the calling of the PCR reads with MiXCR, one entry per CDR3 protein. The sample has under 30,000 distinct CDR3 sequences; about 50% are singletons. The data stem from a study of CD4 and CD8 cells across lung adenocarcinoma regions. Localized lung adenocarcinoma, a non-small cell lung cancer, affected the donors. Looked up from germline, CDR1 is MNHNS and CDR2 is SASEGT. The CDR3 loop spans 16 amino acids. This chain connects TRBV6-1 to TRBJ2-3, with D perhaps matching TRBD1 (6 bases). The end of the DNA aligns better with TRBJ2-7, so the J call may be wrong. Sequences were obtained from CD8+ T cells from the center of a lung tumor. The sequence derives from a male donor with lung adenocarcinoma. The CD4 and CD8 labels of this study may be unreliable. The CDR3 DNA follows: TGTGCCAGCGGTGGATGGGGGCGCGATGTCCAAGATACGCAGTACTTC. Protein product: CASGGWGRDVQDTQYF.